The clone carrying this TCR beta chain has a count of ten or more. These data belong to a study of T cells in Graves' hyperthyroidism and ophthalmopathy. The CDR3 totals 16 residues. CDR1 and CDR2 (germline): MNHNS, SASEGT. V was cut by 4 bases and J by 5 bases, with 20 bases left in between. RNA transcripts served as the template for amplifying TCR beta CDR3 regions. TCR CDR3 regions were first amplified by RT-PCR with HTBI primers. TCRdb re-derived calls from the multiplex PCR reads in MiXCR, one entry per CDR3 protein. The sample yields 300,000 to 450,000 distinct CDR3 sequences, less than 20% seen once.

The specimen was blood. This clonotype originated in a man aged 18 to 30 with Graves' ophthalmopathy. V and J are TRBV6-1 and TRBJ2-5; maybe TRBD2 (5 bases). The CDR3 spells CASSGSGPEGQETQYF. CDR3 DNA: TGTGCCAGCAGTGGATCTGGGCCAGAGGGTCAGGAGACCCAGTACTTC.